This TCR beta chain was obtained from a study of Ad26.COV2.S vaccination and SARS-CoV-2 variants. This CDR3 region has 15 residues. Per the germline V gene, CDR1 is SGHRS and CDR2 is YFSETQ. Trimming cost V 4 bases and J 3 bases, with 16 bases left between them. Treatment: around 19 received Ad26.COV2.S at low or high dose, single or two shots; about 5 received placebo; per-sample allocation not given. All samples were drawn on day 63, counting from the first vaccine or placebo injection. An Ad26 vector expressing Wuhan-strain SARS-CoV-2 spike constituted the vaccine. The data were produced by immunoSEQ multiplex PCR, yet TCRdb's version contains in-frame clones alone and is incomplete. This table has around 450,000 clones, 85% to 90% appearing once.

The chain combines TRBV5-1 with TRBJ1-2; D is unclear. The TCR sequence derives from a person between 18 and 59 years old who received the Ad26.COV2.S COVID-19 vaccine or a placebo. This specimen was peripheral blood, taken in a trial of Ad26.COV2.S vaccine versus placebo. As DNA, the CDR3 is TGCGCCAGCAGCCCTGAGGCGGGGTATTACTATGGCTACACCTTC. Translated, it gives CASSPEAGYYYGYTF.